The 20 T cell receptor beta chains below were found in one sample sequenced in a study of OX40 agonist ivuxolimab in advanced cancers. This table comes from immunoSEQ multiplex PCR, and its TCRdb copy is limited to in-frame clones, with some not included. The sample lists 70,000 to 95,000 clones; roughly 84% were seen once. Specimen: CD4+ or CD8+ T cells sorted from blood, collected in a trial of the OX40 agonist ivuxolimab. Receptor source: an adult with an advanced solid tumor such as melanoma, head and neck, liver or kidney cancer.

The chain couples TRBV2 to TRBJ2-1, with 13 bases lining up with TRBD2. The CDR3 totals 15 residues. J gave up 4 bases and V 7 bases, and 4 bases lay outside the gene matches. The germline gives CDR1 SNHLY, CDR2 FYNNEI. Here the CDR3 reads CASKELAGGYNEQFF. The CDR3 DNA reads as TGTGCCAGCAAAGAACTAGCGGGGGGGTACAATGAGCAGTTCTTC.

This clone appeared once. The genes are TRBV7-2 and TRBJ1-2, with D perhaps matching TRBD1 (5 bases). CDR1 is SGHTA, CDR2 FQGNSA, per germline. The CDR3 has 14 amino acids. The V gene lost 2 bases and the J gene lost 2 bases, with 9 bases spanning the gap. CDR3 bases: TGTGCCAGCAGCTTAATTTCAGGGAACTATGGCTACACCTTC. This translates into CASSLISGNYGYTF.

This clone appeared once. This chain uses TRBV6-5 with TRBJ2-7; 11 bases match TRBD2. Per germline, CDR1 MNHEY and CDR2 SVGAGI. With V trimmed by 8 bases and J by 5 bases, 5 bases remained unmatched. The CDR3 is 13 amino acids. CDR3 sequence: CASRGLAAHEQYF. Here the CDR3 DNA reads TGTGCCAGCCGGGGACTAGCGGCCCACGAGCAGTACTTC.

This sequence joins TRBV5-4 and TRBJ2-3; D remains ambiguous. There are 12 residues in the CDR3. The germline V and J ends were trimmed by 2 bases and 4 bases, with 5 bases remaining between them. Germline CDR1 is SGHNT and CDR2 is YYREEE (reference sequence). Here the CDR3 reads CASSLGADTQYF. The CDR3 DNA reads TGTGCCAGCAGCTTAGGCGCAGATACGCAGTATTTT.

For this clone: At one end the junction does not follow the germline gene, possibly because of a read error. Distinct nucleotide sequences in the sample also encode this CDR3. The V gene is TRBV15, the J gene TRBJ1-2; D is undetermined. The CDR3 length is 11 residues. Germline values: CDR1 LNHNV, CDR2 YYDKDF (reference sequence). The CDR3 region has the DNA TGCGCCACCAGCAGAGATGAAGGCTACACCTTC. Protein sequence: CATSRDEGYTF.

The gene calls are TRBV9 and TRBJ1-4; D is perhaps TRBD1 (5 bases). V was trimmed by 2 bases and J by 1 base, leaving 9 bases between them. The germline gives CDR1 SGDLS, CDR2 YYNGEE. CDR3 length equals 15 residues. The CDR3, as DNA: TGTGCCAGCAGCGTGCAGGGTGTAACTAATGAAAAACTGTTTTTT. Protein sequence: CASSVQGVTNEKLFF.

The rearrangement uses TRBV7-2 and TRBJ1-2; 10 bases align to TRBD1. The CDR3 is made up of 14 amino acids. Germline V gene sequence: CDR1 SGHTA, CDR2 FQGNSA. After removal of 0 bases from V and 7 bases from J, the junction contained 2 bases not matched to a gene. In nucleotides, the CDR3 is TGTGCCAGCAGCTTAGCGGGACAGGGGTTTGGCTACACCTTC. Its translation is CASSLAGQGFGYTF.

This rearrangement joins TRBV11-2 to TRBJ2-1; no definite D call. V lost 0 bases to trimming and J lost 2 bases, with 8 bases between them. CDR3 length: 15 residues. The germline gives CDR1 SGHAT, CDR2 FQNNGV. The CDR3 DNA sequence: TGTGCCAGCAGCTTAGACCGCGGACCCTACAATGAGCAGTTCTTC. Translated: CASSLDRGPYNEQFF.

The chain is built from TRBV30 and TRBJ1-5; D remains unclear. In germline, CDR1 is GTSNPN, CDR2 SVGIG (reference sequence). V was shortened by 0 bases and J by 6 bases, with 9 bases between the two germline ends. CDR3 length equals 13 residues. CDR3: CAWSVRPSQPQHF. The CDR3 DNA is TGTGCCTGGAGTGTACGCCCAAGTCAGCCCCAGCATTTT.

The CDR3 DNA sequence: TGTGCCAGCAGCTTCAGGAGGACAGATACGCAGTATTTT. Translation: CASSFRRTDTQYF. The chain combines TRBV7-3 with TRBJ2-3, with D maybe TRBD2 (5 bases). The germline V and J ends were trimmed by 3 bases and 3 bases, with 7 bases remaining between them. Germline V gene data show CDR1 as SGHTA and CDR2 as FQGTGA. The CDR3 totals 13 residues.

The V call is TRBV5-4, the J call TRBJ1-6; D remains ambiguous. The CDR3 loop spans 14 amino acids. Trimming removed 4 bases from V and 5 bases from J, with 10 bases in between. Germline V gene lookup returns CDR1 SGHNT and CDR2 YYREEE (reference sequence). The CDR3 nucleotides are TGTGCCAGCAGCGCCTCCACAGATAATTCACCCCTCCACTTT. Amino acid sequence: CASSASTDNSPLHF.

The chain has TRBV10-2 and TRBJ1-4; D is unclear. CDR3 length: 16 amino acids. Between the trimmed V and J ends, which lost 0 bases and 1 base, there was a span of 9 bases. Per germline, CDR1 WSHSY and CDR2 SAAADI. DNA for the CDR3: TGCGCCAGCAGTGAGTCAGGTCGGGGAACTAATGAAAAACTGTTTTTT. Translation: CASSESGRGTNEKLFF.

V is TRBV19 and J is TRBJ1-1; D might be TRBD1 (6 bases). This CDR3 spans 14 amino acids. Germline CDR1 LNHDA, CDR2 SQIVND (reference sequence). The germline V and J ends were trimmed by 8 bases and 4 bases, with 17 bases remaining between them. CDR3 amino acids: CASGERGAATEAFF. CDR3 DNA: TGTGCCAGTGGGGAGCGGGGGGCAGCCACTGAAGCTTTCTTT.

The J gene is TRBJ1-5, the V gene TRBV4-1; 7 bases line up with TRBD1. The CDR3 sequence is 15 residues long. Per germline, CDR1 MGHRA and CDR2 YSYEKL. V lost 3 bases and J lost 4; bases outside the gene matches: 6. This chain's CDR3 is CASSHAGTANQPQHF. The DNA for the CDR3 is TGCGCCAGCAGCCATGCCGGGACAGCTAATCAGCCCCAGCATTTT.

The rearrangement links TRBV19 to TRBJ1-1; D remains ambiguous. The V and J ends lost 5 bases and 4 bases respectively, with 14 bases between them. Germline CDR1 is LNHDA and CDR2 is SQIVND (reference sequence). CDR3 length equals 14 residues. The DNA for the CDR3 is TGTGCCAGTAGTTTACGGCAGAAGGTCACTGAAGCTTTCTTT. Its translation: CASSLRQKVTEAFF.

V gene TRBV6-5 combines with J gene TRBJ2-5, with D perhaps assigned TRBD1 or TRBD2 (5 bases each). CDR3 length: 12 residues. The germline CDR1 and CDR2 sequences are MNHEY and SVGAGI. V lost 5 bases and J lost 5, with 9 bases in between. The CDR3 bases are TGTGCCAGCAGTGAGTGGGGGGAGACCCAGTACTTC. It translates to CASSEWGETQYF.

This rearrangement joins TRBV4-3 to TRBJ1-1; D unclear. CDR3 length: 15 residues. Trimming stripped 0 bases from V and 0 bases from J, with 8 bases between. Germline assignment: CDR1 LGHNA and CDR2 YSLEER. Written as DNA, the CDR3 is TGCGCCAGCAGCCAAGATCGCGGGGTGAACACTGAAGCTTTCTTT. Amino acids: CASSQDRGVNTEAFF.

This chain uses TRBV19 with TRBJ2-6; D perhaps matches TRBD1 (5 bases). Trimming took off 11 bases at V and 2 bases at J, with 19 bases between the two ends. The length of the CDR3 is 16 residues. CDR1 and CDR2 from the germline V gene are LNHDA and SQIVND (reference sequence). CDR3: CACQGGDLAGANVLTF. In DNA form, the CDR3 reads TGTGCCTGCCAGGGTGGGGATCTTGCTGGGGCCAACGTCCTGACTTTC. Complete variable domain (other parts from reference TRBV19 and TRBJ2-6): DGGITQSPKYLFRKEGQNVTLSCEQNLNHDAMYWYRQDPGQGLRLIYYSQIVNDFQKGDIAEGYSVSREKKESFPLTVTSAQKNPTAFYLCACQGGDLAGANVLTFGAGSRLTVL.

The rearrangement joins TRBV19 to TRBJ1-1; D is unresolved. CDR1 is LNHDA and CDR2 is SQIVND in the germline V gene (reference sequence). V lost 1 base and J lost 0, with 12 bases in between. This CDR3 has 16 residues. CDR3 nucleotides: TGTGCCAGTAGTATAGGAAATTTGCGGGTGAACACTGAAGCTTTCTTT. This gives the protein CASSIGNLRVNTEAFF.

On this clone: This CDR3 is also generated by other DNA sequences in the sample. V gene TRBV28 combines with J gene TRBJ1-5; D gene unclear. Germline assignment: CDR1 MDHEN and CDR2 SYDVKM. The CDR3 length is 13 residues. Trimming stripped 6 bases from V and 6 bases from J, with 12 bases between. Here the CDR3 reads CASRWSRFQPQHF. The CDR3 bases are TGTGCCAGCAGATGGAGTAGGTTTCAGCCCCAGCATTTT.